These T cell receptor beta chains were read from a single sample in a study of blood T cell repertoires in COVID-19. Only in-frame clones appear in the TCRdb table, and some are missing; sequencing was by immunoSEQ multiplex PCR. The sample contains 500,000 to 600,000 clones, approximately 91% of which appear only once. Sequenced material: peripheral blood. Source of these receptors: a woman aged 45-65 years with COVID-19, enrolled during active disease. Each CDR3 is given with its conserved first and last residue. The D gene is left open where the match is weak. Part of the rows lack a size; the others show once, few, many or a class for expanded clones.

d_call: .; j_call: TRBJ2-7; v_call: TRBV5-5; clone_size: once; cdr3_aa: CASSPGVAYEQYF; cdr3_nt: TGTGCCAGCAGCCCGGGGGTAGCCTACGAGCAGTACTTC
d_call: .; j_call: TRBJ1-4; v_call: TRBV18; clone_size: .; cdr3_aa: CASSPSGDGEKLFF; cdr3_nt: TGTGCCAGCTCACCAAGCGGGGATGGGGAAAAACTGTTTTTT
d_call: TRBD1; j_call: TRBJ1-1; v_call: TRBV2; clone_size: .; cdr3_aa: CASRLQGRNTEAFF; cdr3_nt: TGTGCCAGCAGATTACAGGGGAGGAACACTGAAGCTTTCTTT
d_call: .; j_call: TRBJ2-1; v_call: TRBV7-9; clone_size: .; cdr3_aa: CASGPPTRHYNEQFF; cdr3_nt: TGTGCCAGCGGTCCCCCTACCAGGCACTACAATGAGCAGTTCTTC
d_call: .; j_call: TRBJ1-2; v_call: TRBV7-9; clone_size: .; cdr3_aa: CASSFGGDTGYTF; cdr3_nt: TGTGCCAGCAGCTTCGGGGGGGACACGGGCTACACCTTC
d_call: .; j_call: TRBJ1-1; v_call: TRBV5-5; clone_size: .; cdr3_aa: CASSFNLNTEAFF; cdr3_nt: TGTGCCAGCAGCTTCAACTTGAACACTGAAGCTTTCTTT
d_call: TRBD1; j_call: TRBJ2-7; v_call: TRBV10-3; clone_size: .; cdr3_aa: CAISEGQAYEQYF; cdr3_nt: TGTGCCATCAGTGAAGGACAGGCATACGAGCAGTACTTC
d_call: TRBD1; j_call: TRBJ1-2; v_call: TRBV18; clone_size: .; cdr3_aa: CASSRGQGDSNYGYTF; cdr3_nt: TGTGCCAGCTCACGCGGACAGGGGGACTCTAACTATGGCTACACCTTC
d_call: .; j_call: TRBJ2-4; v_call: TRBV19; clone_size: once; cdr3_aa: CASRQVAKNIQYF; cdr3_nt: TGTGCCAGCCGACAGGTAGCCAAAAACATTCAGTACTTC
d_call: TRBD1; j_call: TRBJ2-1; v_call: TRBV20-1; clone_size: .; cdr3_aa: CSARGREQFF; cdr3_nt: TGCAGTGCCAGGGGGCGGGAGCAGTTCTTC
d_call: .; j_call: TRBJ1-1; v_call: TRBV5-1; clone_size: .; cdr3_aa: CASSLAPGVNTEAFF; cdr3_nt: TGCGCCAGCAGCTTGGCGCCAGGGGTGAACACTGAAGCTTTCTTT
d_call: TRBD2; j_call: TRBJ2-5; v_call: TRBV5-8; clone_size: few; cdr3_aa: CASSLRVAGAETQYF; cdr3_nt: TGTGCCAGCAGCTTAAGGGTAGCGGGGGCAGAGACCCAGTACTTC
d_call: TRBD1; j_call: TRBJ1-1; v_call: TRBV7-9; clone_size: once; cdr3_aa: CASSLARQGARQAFF; cdr3_nt: TGTGCCAGCAGCTTAGCCCGACAGGGGGCAAGACAAGCTTTCTTT
d_call: .; j_call: TRBJ1-2; v_call: TRBV6-1; clone_size: few; cdr3_aa: CASSEETGVSGYTF; cdr3_nt: TGTGCCAGCAGTGAGGAGACAGGAGTAAGTGGCTACACCTTC
d_call: .; j_call: TRBJ1-1; v_call: TRBV19; clone_size: .; cdr3_aa: CASRVRGENTEAFF; cdr3_nt: TGTGCCAGTAGGGTCAGGGGCGAGAACACTGAAGCTTTCTTT
d_call: .; j_call: TRBJ2-5; v_call: TRBV7-2; clone_size: .; cdr3_aa: CASSSHRDNQETQYF; cdr3_nt: TGTGCCAGCAGCTCCCACCGGGACAACCAAGAGACCCAGTACTTC
d_call: .; j_call: TRBJ2-5; v_call: TRBV21-1; clone_size: .; cdr3_aa: CASTSRGAQGIGETQYF; cdr3_nt: TGTGCCAGCACCTCCAGAGGGGCACAGGGCATTGGAGAGACCCAGTACTTC
d_call: .; j_call: TRBJ1-1; v_call: TRBV9; clone_size: .; cdr3_aa: CASSPSLGGTEAFF; cdr3_nt: TGTGCCAGCAGCCCAAGCCTCGGGGGCACTGAAGCTTTCTTT
d_call: .; j_call: TRBJ1-5; v_call: TRBV2; clone_size: .; cdr3_aa: CASTFQGHQPQHF; cdr3_nt: TGTGCCAGCACCTTCCAGGGGCACCAGCCCCAGCATTTT
d_call: TRBD1; j_call: TRBJ1-5; v_call: TRBV2; clone_size: .; cdr3_aa: CASSEGAGSNQPQHF; cdr3_nt: TGTGCCAGCAGCGAGGGGGCTGGGAGCAATCAGCCCCAGCATTTT
d_call: .; j_call: TRBJ1-2; v_call: TRBV4-1; clone_size: .; cdr3_aa: CASSQDLAVYGYTF; cdr3_nt: TGCGCCAGCAGCCAAGATCTCGCGGTCTATGGCTACACCTTC
d_call: TRBD2; j_call: TRBJ2-3; v_call: TRBV27; clone_size: .; cdr3_aa: CASSSRGERTDTQYF; cdr3_nt: TGTGCCAGCAGTTCCCGGGGGGAACGGACAGATACGCAGTATTTT
d_call: .; j_call: TRBJ2-5; v_call: TRBV6-5; clone_size: .; cdr3_aa: CASSYQETQYF; cdr3_nt: TGTGCCAGCAGCTACCAAGAGACCCAGTACTTC
d_call: .; j_call: TRBJ2-1; v_call: TRBV2; clone_size: .; cdr3_aa: CASSPRALGQFF; cdr3_nt: TGTGCCAGCAGTCCCAGGGCCCTCGGGCAGTTCTTC
d_call: .; j_call: TRBJ1-5; v_call: TRBV19; clone_size: .; cdr3_aa: CASSTTGLGQPQHF; cdr3_nt: TGTGCCAGTAGTACGACAGGACTAGGTCAGCCCCAGCATTTT
d_call: .; j_call: TRBJ1-2; v_call: TRBV2; clone_size: .; cdr3_aa: CASRVRGEGYTF; cdr3_nt: TGTGCCAGCAGGGTCAGGGGAGAAGGCTACACCTTC
d_call: TRBD1; j_call: TRBJ1-2; v_call: TRBV24-1; clone_size: .; cdr3_aa: CATSDFTGDYGYTF; cdr3_nt: TGTGCCACCAGTGATTTCACAGGGGACTATGGCTACACCTTC
d_call: .; j_call: TRBJ2-5; v_call: TRBV29-1; clone_size: .; cdr3_aa: CSAVQGGETQYF; cdr3_nt: TGCAGCGCTGTGCAGGGGGGAGAGACCCAGTACTTC
d_call: TRBD2; j_call: TRBJ2-3; v_call: TRBV30; clone_size: once; cdr3_aa: CAWSHLAGEADTQYF; cdr3_nt: TGTGCCTGGAGCCATTTAGCGGGGGAGGCAGATACGCAGTATTTT
d_call: TRBD1; j_call: TRBJ2-7; v_call: TRBV6-1; clone_size: .; cdr3_aa: CASSDAARGHVYEQYF; cdr3_nt: TGTGCCAGCAGTGATGCGGCCAGGGGGCACGTCTACGAGCAGTACTTC
d_call: TRBD1; j_call: TRBJ1-5; v_call: TRBV28; clone_size: .; cdr3_aa: CASDTGTGEMGQPQHF; cdr3_nt: TGTGCCAGCGATACCGGGACAGGGGAGATGGGTCAGCCCCAGCATTTT
d_call: TRBD1; j_call: TRBJ1-1; v_call: TRBV3-1/TRBV3-2; clone_size: .; cdr3_aa: CASSQKRTGTTNTEAFF; cdr3_nt: TGTGCCAGCAGCCAAAAACGGACAGGGACGACGAACACTGAAGCTTTCTTT
d_call: TRBD1; j_call: TRBJ1-6; v_call: TRBV6-4; clone_size: .; cdr3_aa: CASSRDSLILNSPLHF; cdr3_nt: TGTGCCAGCAGCCGGGACAGCTTAATCCTAAATTCACCCCTCCACTTT
d_call: .; j_call: TRBJ2-2; v_call: TRBV5-6; clone_size: once; cdr3_aa: CASSLVLAPNTGELFF; cdr3_nt: TGTGCCAGCAGCTTGGTTTTAGCGCCGAACACCGGGGAGCTGTTTTTT
d_call: .; j_call: TRBJ2-2; v_call: TRBV9; clone_size: .; cdr3_aa: CASSVAVPGELFF; cdr3_nt: TGTGCCAGCAGCGTAGCTGTCCCCGGGGAGCTGTTTTTT
d_call: .; j_call: TRBJ2-7; v_call: TRBV13; clone_size: .; cdr3_aa: CASSPTDSPGNEQYF; cdr3_nt: TGTGCCAGCAGCCCGACGGACAGTCCAGGTAACGAGCAGTACTTC
d_call: .; j_call: TRBJ2-1; v_call: TRBV11-1; clone_size: .; cdr3_aa: CASSVSIDEQFF; cdr3_nt: TGTGCCAGCAGCGTTAGTATCGATGAGCAGTTCTTC
d_call: TRBD1; j_call: TRBJ1-2; v_call: TRBV29-1; clone_size: .; cdr3_aa: CSVQGTDYGYTF; cdr3_nt: TGCAGCGTTCAAGGGACAGACTATGGCTACACCTTC
d_call: .; j_call: TRBJ2-7; v_call: TRBV21-1; clone_size: .; cdr3_aa: CASSNRRVLFGEQYF; cdr3_nt: TGTGCCAGCAGCAATCGCAGGGTCCTTTTTGGCGAGCAGTACTTC
d_call: TRBD1; j_call: TRBJ1-5; v_call: TRBV5-8; clone_size: .; cdr3_aa: CASSLRDRGLPQHF; cdr3_nt: TGTGCCAGCAGCTTACGGGACAGGGGTTTGCCCCAGCATTTT
d_call: TRBD2; j_call: TRBJ2-2; v_call: TRBV6-2/TRBV6-3; clone_size: .; cdr3_aa: CASSFPTSGGTNTGELFF; cdr3_nt: TGTGCCAGCAGTTTCCCGACTAGCGGGGGGACCAACACCGGGGAGCTGTTTTTT
d_call: .; j_call: TRBJ1-4; v_call: TRBV12-5; clone_size: .; cdr3_aa: CASGRGGDNEKLFF; cdr3_nt: TGTGCTAGTGGTCGGGGAGGAGATAATGAAAAACTGTTTTTT
d_call: .; j_call: TRBJ1-1; v_call: TRBV19; clone_size: .; cdr3_aa: CASTPSRRGRTEAFF; cdr3_nt: TGTGCCAGTACCCCATCGCGGCGGGGGAGGACTGAAGCTTTCTTT
d_call: TRBD1; j_call: TRBJ1-2; v_call: TRBV5-4; clone_size: .; cdr3_aa: CASSWGDSHYGYTF; cdr3_nt: TGTGCCAGCAGCTGGGGGGACAGCCACTATGGCTACACCTTC
d_call: TRBD2; j_call: TRBJ2-3; v_call: TRBV2; clone_size: .; cdr3_aa: CASSQTLGRGTDTQYF; cdr3_nt: TGTGCCAGCAGTCAAACCCTTGGGCGGGGGACAGATACGCAGTATTTT